The present T cell receptor beta chain was sequenced within a study of CD8 T cells in Susac syndrome. Overall study context: At the time their blood was drawn, patients with Susac syndrome were either therapy-naive, on corticosteroids (with some of them also receiving intravenous immunoglobulin), or on intravenous immunoglobulin alone. Study observations and caveats: Individuals included in the TCR sequencing and HLA analysis were acknowledged by the study to be relatively few in number.

RNA, at about 0.45 to 1 ug, was reverse transcribed with random hexamers. From the immunoSEQ multiplex PCR reads, TCRdb called clonotypes with MiXCR, one entry per CDR3 protein. This table has more than 150,000 distinct CDR3 sequences, 95% appearing once. With regard to this clonotype: Its target is not known.

The CDR3 sequence is 17 residues long. Germline-derived CDR1 and CDR2 are ENHRY and SYGVKD. V lost 4 bases, J lost 3 bases, and 13 bases stayed unmatched. The chain recombines TRBV10-3 with TRBJ2-3; 7 nucleotides agree with TRBD1. The sequence was obtained from a human donor with Susac syndrome. Specimen: CD8+ T cells from PBMCs. The DNA of the CDR3 is TGTGCCATCAGTGGGGGCATGTCGCCAGGGGGAACAGATACGCAGTATTTT. This sequence encodes CAISGGMSPGGTDTQYF.